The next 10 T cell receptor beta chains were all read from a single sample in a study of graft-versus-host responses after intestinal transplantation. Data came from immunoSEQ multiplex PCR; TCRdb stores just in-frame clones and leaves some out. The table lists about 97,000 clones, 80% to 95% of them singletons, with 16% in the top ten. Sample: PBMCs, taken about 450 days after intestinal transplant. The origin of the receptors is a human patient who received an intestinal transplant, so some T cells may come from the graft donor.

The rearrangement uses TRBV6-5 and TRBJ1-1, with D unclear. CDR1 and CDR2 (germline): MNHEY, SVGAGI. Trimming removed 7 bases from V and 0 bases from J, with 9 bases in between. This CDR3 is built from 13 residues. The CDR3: CASTRSMNTEAFF. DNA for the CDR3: TGTGCCAGCACACGGTCCATGAACACTGAAGCTTTCTTT.

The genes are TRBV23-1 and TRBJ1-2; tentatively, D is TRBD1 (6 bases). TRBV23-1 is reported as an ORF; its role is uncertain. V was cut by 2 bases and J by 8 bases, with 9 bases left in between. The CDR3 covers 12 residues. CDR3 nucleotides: TGCGCCAGCAGTCAAGGGGGCCGGGGCTACACCTTC. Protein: CASSQGGRGYTF.

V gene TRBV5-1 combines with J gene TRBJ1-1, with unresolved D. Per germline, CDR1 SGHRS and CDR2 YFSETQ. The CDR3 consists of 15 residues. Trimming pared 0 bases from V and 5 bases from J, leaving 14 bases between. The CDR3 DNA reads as TGCGCCAGCAGCTTGGCCGGGGTCCCCGGGACTGAAGCTTTCTTT. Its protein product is CASSLAGVPGTEAFF.

CDR3 in DNA: TGTGCCAGCAGGAGACAGATTAACACTGAAGCTTTCTTT. Translated: CASRRQINTEAFF. The chain uses TRBV6-5 and TRBJ1-1, with D possibly matching TRBD1 (5 bases). The CDR3 is made up of 13 amino acids. Germline loops: CDR1 MNHEY, CDR2 SVGAGI. The germline V and J ends were trimmed by 6 bases and 2 bases, with 10 bases remaining between them.

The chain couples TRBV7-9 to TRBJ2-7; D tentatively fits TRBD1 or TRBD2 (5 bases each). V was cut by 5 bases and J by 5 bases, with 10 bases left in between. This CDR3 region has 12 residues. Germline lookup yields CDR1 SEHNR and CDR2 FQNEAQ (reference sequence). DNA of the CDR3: TGTGCCAGCAGCCCTGTGGGGGACGAGCAGTACTTC. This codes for CASSPVGDEQYF.

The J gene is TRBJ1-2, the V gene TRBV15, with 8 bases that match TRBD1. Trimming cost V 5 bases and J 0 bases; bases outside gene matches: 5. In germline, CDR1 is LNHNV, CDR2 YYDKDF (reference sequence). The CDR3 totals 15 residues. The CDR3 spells CATSPRQGTNYGYTF. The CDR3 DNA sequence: TGTGCCACCAGCCCCCGACAGGGGACTAACTATGGCTACACCTTC.

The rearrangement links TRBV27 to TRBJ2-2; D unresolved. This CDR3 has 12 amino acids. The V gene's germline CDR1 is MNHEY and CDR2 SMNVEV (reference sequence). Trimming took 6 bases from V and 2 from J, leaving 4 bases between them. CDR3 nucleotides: TGTGCCAGCAGCCCTAACACCGGGGAGCTGTTTTTT. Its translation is CASSPNTGELFF.

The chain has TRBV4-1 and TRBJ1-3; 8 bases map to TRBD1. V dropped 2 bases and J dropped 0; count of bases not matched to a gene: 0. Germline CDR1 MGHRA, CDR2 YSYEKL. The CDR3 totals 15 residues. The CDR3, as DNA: TGCGCCAGCAGCCAAACAGGGGGCTCTGGAAACACCATATATTTT. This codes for CASSQTGGSGNTIYF.

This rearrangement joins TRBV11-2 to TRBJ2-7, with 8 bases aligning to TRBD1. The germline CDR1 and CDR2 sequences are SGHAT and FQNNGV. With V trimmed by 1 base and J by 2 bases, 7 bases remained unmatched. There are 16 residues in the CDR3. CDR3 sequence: CASSLGGTGLTYEQYF. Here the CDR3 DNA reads TGTGCCAGCAGCTTAGGGGGGACAGGCCTCACCTACGAGCAGTACTTC.

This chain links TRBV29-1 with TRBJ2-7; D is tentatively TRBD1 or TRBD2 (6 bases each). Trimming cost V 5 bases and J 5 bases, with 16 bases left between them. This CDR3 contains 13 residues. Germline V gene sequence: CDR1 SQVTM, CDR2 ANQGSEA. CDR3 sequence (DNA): TGCAGCGTTCGGGGGCGATTTTCCGACGAGCAGTACTTC. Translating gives CSVRGRFSDEQYF.